This T cell receptor (beta chain) was recorded in a study of T cell responses to AZD1222 COVID-19 vaccine. This table comes from immunoSEQ multiplex PCR, and its TCRdb copy is limited to in-frame clones, with some not included. Seen here are about 120,000 clones, roughly 90% observed once, and the top ten hold 6.5% to 7.5%. The CDR3 totals 16 residues. Germline values: CDR1 SGHAT, CDR2 FQNNGV. Between the trimmed V and J ends, which lost 6 bases and 1 base, there was a span of 16 bases. The chain is built from TRBV11-2 and TRBJ2-4; D remains ambiguous. The receptor was isolated from an adult who received the AZD1222 COVID-19 vaccine. Sequenced material: peripheral blood, taken 28 days after the second AZD1222 dose. For the CDR3, the DNA is TGTGCCAGCAGTTATGGGCTAGTTAGGGCCAAAAACATTCAGTACTTC. It encodes CASSYGLVRAKNIQYF.